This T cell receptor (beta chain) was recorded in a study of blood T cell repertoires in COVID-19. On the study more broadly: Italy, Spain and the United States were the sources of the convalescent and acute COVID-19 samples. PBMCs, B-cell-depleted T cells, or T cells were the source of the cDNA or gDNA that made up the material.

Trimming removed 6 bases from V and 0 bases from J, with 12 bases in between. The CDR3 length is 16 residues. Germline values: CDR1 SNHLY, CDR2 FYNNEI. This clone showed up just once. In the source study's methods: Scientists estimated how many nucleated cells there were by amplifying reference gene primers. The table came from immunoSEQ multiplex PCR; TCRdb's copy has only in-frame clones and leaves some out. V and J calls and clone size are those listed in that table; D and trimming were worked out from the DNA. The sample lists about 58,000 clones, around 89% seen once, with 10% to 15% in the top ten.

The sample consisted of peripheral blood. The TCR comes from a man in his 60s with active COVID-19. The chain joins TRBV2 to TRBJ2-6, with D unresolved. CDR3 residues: CASRSFLASGANVLTF. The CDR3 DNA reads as TGTGCCAGCAGGAGTTTTCTCGCCTCTGGGGCCAACGTCCTGACTTTC.